This is a list of T cell receptor beta chains from one sample in a study of OX40 agonist ivuxolimab in advanced cancers. The repertoire was sequenced with immunoSEQ multiplex PCR; TCRdb's copy has only in-frame clones and lacks some. Among roughly 60,000 clones, roughly 80% were seen once, and the ten largest hold more than 1.5%. The sample was CD4+ or CD8+ T cells sorted from blood, taken in a trial of the OX40 agonist ivuxolimab. The receptors come from an adult with an advanced solid tumor such as melanoma, head and neck, liver or kidney cancer. CDR3s include the opening cysteine and the closing phenylalanine or tryptophan. Fields, in order: clone size, V gene, CDR3 protein. Clone size is stated in some rows and not others, as once, few, many or a class when expanded.

>NA|TRBV7-9
CASSPPGVTGTEAFF
>NA|TRBV11-1
CASSAPGTSEYEQYF
>NA|TRBV5-4
CASSPADRHNYGYTF
>NA|TRBV27
CASRRSAGEFLYEQFF
>few|TRBV5-1
CASSLGGVGSYEQYF
>NA|TRBV7-2
CASSSGPPLNEQFF
>NA|TRBV5-6
CASSLTGASSYEQYF
>NA|TRBV11-2
CASSLGDQTQYF
>NA|TRBV4-1
CASSRMLQGDYEQYF
>NA|TRBV9
CASSVFLAENTGELFF
>NA|TRBV10-3
CAISGGLAGRGDTQYF
>NA|TRBV7-9
CASSLGLAGELQYF
>NA|TRBV27
CASTLLRGSNQPQHF
>NA|TRBV4-2
CASSQGSSGAYEQYF
>NA|TRBV5-1
CASSFFSGGTGELFF
>NA|TRBV30
CAWGGYNEQFF
>NA|TRBV5-4
CASSTQGRGNTIYF
>NA|TRBV18
CASSQGTTRSYEQYF
>NA|TRBV4-3
CASSQDHLTGEYEQYF
>NA|TRBV29-1
CSVSKEARPGDTQYF
>few|TRBV27
CASSPPDRRNEQFF
>NA|TRBV9
CASSVAPTGGTGNTIYF
>NA|TRBV5-1
CASRVQGDYNEQFF
>many|TRBV18
CASSPPSNSQRAFF
>NA|TRBV5-4
CASSGGASYNEQFF
>once|TRBV29-1
CSVESGTEAGGLLETQYF
>NA|TRBV9
CASSAGTDGRGGYTF
>NA|TRBV29-1
CSVEGWSSYNEQFF
>NA|TRBV5-4
CASSFRGRNTGELFF
>NA|TRBV5-5
CASSPTSASTDTQYF
>NA|TRBV4-2
CATASWGYNQPQHF
>NA|TRBV7-3
CASSLLGGHGYTF
>NA|TRBV11-1
CASSPDRSYEQYF
>NA|TRBV2
CASSPSGSYQPQHF
>NA|TRBV28
CASSLTGVNTGELFF
>NA|TRBV5-1
CASSPLGPDRGRRTSSGANVLTF
>NA|TRBV13
CASQRGHSGYTF
>NA|TRBV5-1
CASSLSAAPYNEQFF
>NA|TRBV10-2
CASSEPRGAANEKLFF
>NA|TRBV5-1
CASSSHYRDGLSEIEAFF
>NA|TRBV5-1
CASSQRPGQGEAFF
>NA|TRBV5-1
CASSRLPGLPRGETQYF
>NA|TRBV9
CASSPIQGSGTEAFF
>NA|TRBV5-1
CASSLYGQGLNTEAFF
>NA|TRBV5-1
CASSLYWLAGVVEADTQYF
>NA|TRBV5-1
CASSLSGGGETQYF
>few|TRBV5-6
CASSLVAGQQYF
>NA|TRBV7-3
CASSPGLVSTDTQYF
>NA|TRBV30
CAWRLAGGYEQYF
>NA|TRBV5-1
CASSLTQYEQYF
>NA|TRBV5-4
CASSLSSGGSYNEQFF